This T cell receptor beta chain was sequenced for a study of cytomegalovirus exposure and HLA in healthy donors. Study-level points and caveats: In an earlier analysis, in some 500 donors, most V segments appeared productive either ~90% or ~30% of the time. An apparent linkage of common viral pathogens to several of the most significant clusters emerged in a later analysis. A later examination showed that TCR association rates differed by HLA locus, with DRB1 most and HLA-C fewest.

Germline CDR1 is LNHDA and CDR2 is SQIVND (reference sequence). The CDR3 is made up of 17 amino acids. After removal of 5 bases from V and 4 bases from J, the junction contained 12 bases not matched to a gene. Each donor was healthy, and each was a bone marrow donor. Concerning this clone: Its antigen is still unknown.

The PCR used 60 Vbeta and 13 Jbeta primers. Using immunoSEQ multiplex PCR, the repertoire was profiled, and TCRdb retains in-frame clones only, with some absent. The table records roughly 140,000 clones, 75% to 80% of them present only once. The sample taken for sequencing was PBMCs. This sequence joins TRBV19 and TRBJ2-2, with 8 nucleotides matching TRBD2. This receptor was taken from a male donor in good health and CMV-seronegative. The CDR3 loop reads CASSPRGAGVATGELFF. In nucleotides, the CDR3 is TGTGCCAGTAGTCCCCGGGGAGCGGGGGTTGCCACCGGGGAGCTGTTTTTT.